This record looks at one T cell receptor (beta chain) sequence and its context. The germline gene is not matched at one end of the junction; a read error may be the cause. No cell sorting was done before RNA was extracted from the tissue. This CDR3 has 13 residues. A modified ARM-PCR protocol with three rounds of nested PCR amplified TCRbeta. TCRdb reprocessed the multiplex PCR reads with MiXCR, giving one entry per CDR3 protein. The sample records some 93,000 distinct CDR3 sequences, around 71% being singletons. This sample stems from a study of tumor and adjacent non-tumor tissue in lung cancer. Sequenced sample: lung tumor tissue. This receptor was obtained from a man aged 60-69 years with non-small cell lung cancer. The genes are TRBV12-3 or TRBV12-4 and TRBJ1-1; no definite D call. The CDR3 loop reads CASNLKVNTEALF. For the CDR3, the DNA is TGTGCCAGCAATTTAAAGGTTAACACTGAAGCTTTATTT.